Below are 31 T cell receptor beta chains sequenced from a single sample in a study of blood T cell repertoires in COVID-19. Some clones are missing from TCRdb's copy, which holds only in-frame ones; the method was immunoSEQ multiplex PCR. There are about 58,000 clones in the sample; about 92% occur only once, and approximately 4.2% lies in the top ten. The sample consisted of peripheral blood. These receptors came from a man aged 45-65 years with active COVID-19.

This clone was seen a handful of times. The chain has TRBV28 and TRBJ1-2; 7 bases map to TRBD1. The V gene's germline CDR1 is MDHEN and CDR2 SYDVKM. This CDR3 is built from 13 residues. The V and J ends lost 11 bases and 6 bases, in that order; junction bases with no gene match: 12. The DNA of the CDR3 is TGTGCCTCCGCGGAAGACAGGGTGGATGGCTACACCTTC. The encoded protein is CASAEDRVDGYTF.

V is TRBV28 and J is TRBJ1-5, with D possibly matching TRBD1 (6 bases). With 6 bases removed from V and 2 bases from J, the gap between germline ends came to 14 bases. This CDR3 region has 15 residues. Germline V lookup: CDR1 MDHEN, CDR2 SYDVKM. The CDR3 sequence is CASRNRVGGNQPQHF. CDR3 bases: TGTGCCAGCAGAAACAGGGTCGGGGGCAATCAGCCCCAGCATTTT.

The chain joins TRBV2 to TRBJ1-5, with D perhaps matching TRBD1 (6 bases). This CDR3 has 15 amino acids. The ends were cut back, 4 bases at V and 8 bases at J, with 18 bases in the middle. CDR1 is SNHLY and CDR2 is FYNNEI in the germline V gene. The DNA for the CDR3 is TGTGCCAGCAGTGTACGGAACAGGGATGGGGAGCCCCAGCATTTT. This sequence encodes CASSVRNRDGEPQHF.

V and J are TRBV10-3 and TRBJ2-3; D remains unclear. This CDR3 is built from 12 residues. V lost 10 bases, J lost 4 bases, and 12 bases lay in between. Germline loops: CDR1 ENHRY, CDR2 SYGVKD. The CDR3 sequence: CATAGSADTQYF. CDR3 DNA sequence: TGTGCCACCGCCGGGTCGGCAGATACGCAGTATTTT.

V usage is TRBV6-2 or TRBV6-3 and J usage is TRBJ2-1, with TRBD1 matching 8 bases. With V trimmed by 4 bases and J by 8 bases, 13 bases remained unmatched. Germline CDR1 MNHEY, CDR2 SVGEGT. This CDR3 contains 16 residues. The CDR3 loop is CASSWATDRVGDEQFF. In nucleotides, the CDR3 is TGTGCCAGCAGTTGGGCCACGGACAGGGTAGGTGATGAGCAGTTCTTC.

This chain links TRBV7-2 with TRBJ2-2, with D perhaps TRBD1 (5 bases). This CDR3 region has 14 residues. Germline loops: CDR1 SGHTA, CDR2 FQGNSA. V was clipped by 5 bases and J by 6 bases, with 13 bases between them. The DNA for the CDR3 is TGTGCCAGCAGCAGGGATTGGGGCGCCGGGGAGCTGTTTTTT. Translation: CASSRDWGAGELFF.

The chain couples TRBV5-8 to TRBJ1-1, with TRBD1 as a possible D gene (6 bases). Germline V CDR1 and CDR2: SGHTS, YDEGEE. V lost 1 base and J 0 bases, leaving 16 bases between the germline ends. The CDR3 extends over 17 amino acids. The CDR3 is CASSLKQGFGMNTEAFF. The CDR3 nucleotides read TGTGCCAGCAGCTTGAAACAGGGTTTCGGGATGAACACTGAAGCTTTCTTT.

The genes are TRBV7-9 and TRBJ1-3, with 9 positions matching TRBD1. Germline CDR1 reads SEHNR; CDR2 reads FQNEAQ (reference sequence). The V gene end was trimmed by 5 bases and the J gene end by 2 bases; junction bases not matched to a gene: 10. The length of the CDR3 is 17 residues. CDR3: CASSAPRDRDPGNTIYF. In nucleotides, the CDR3 is TGTGCCAGCAGCGCCCCCCGGGACAGGGATCCTGGAAACACCATATATTTT.

The V call is TRBV7-2, the J call TRBJ1-1, with D perhaps matching TRBD1 (5 bases). Deletions cut 2 bases from V and 4 bases from J, with 11 bases between. The germline gives CDR1 SGHTA, CDR2 FQGNSA. The CDR3 is made up of 14 amino acids. The CDR3 region is CASSLSLGGTEAFF. The DNA for the CDR3 is TGTGCCAGCAGCTTATCGTTGGGGGGCACTGAAGCTTTCTTT. The variable domain in full, with the rest retrieved from reference TRBV7-2 and TRBJ1-1, is GAGVSQSPSNKVTEKGKDVELRCDPISGHTALYWYRQSLGQGLEFLIYFQGNSAPDKSGLPSDRFSAERTGGSVSTLTIQRTQQEDSAVYLCASSLSLGGTEAFFGQGTRLTVV.

This rearrangement joins TRBV5-4 to TRBJ1-2; D is uncertain. CDR1 SGHNT and CDR2 YYREEE come from the germline V gene (reference sequence). Trimming took off 0 bases at V and 4 bases at J, with 13 bases between the two ends. The CDR3 is made up of 15 amino acids. CDR3 amino acids: CASSLDSGPSYGYTF. The CDR3 DNA is TGTGCCAGCAGCTTGGACTCAGGTCCCTCCTATGGCTACACCTTC. Supplemented by reference TRBV5-4 and TRBJ1-2, the full variable domain reads ETGVTQSPTHLIKTRGQQVTLRCSSQSGHNTVSWYQQALGQGPQFIFQYYREEENGRGNFPPRFSGLQFPNYSSELNVNALELDDSALYLCASSLDSGPSYGYTFGSGTRLTVV.

The chain is built from TRBV24-1 and TRBJ2-1, with a tentative D call TRBD1 (5 bases). The CDR3 loop spans 16 amino acids. Trimming shortened V by 3 bases and J by 5 bases, and 16 bases separated the two germline ends. Looked up from germline, CDR1 is KGHDR and CDR2 is SFDVKD. The CDR3 DNA reads TGTGCCACCAGTGATCCCCTCACCAGGGAAAACAATGAGCAGTTCTTC. Translating it yields CATSDPLTRENNEQFF.

V usage is TRBV3-1 (or the pseudogene TRBV3-2) and J usage is TRBJ2-1; 7 nucleotides match TRBD2. V dropped 4 bases and J dropped 2; count of bases not matched to a gene: 8. The CDR3 consists of 16 residues. Germline V gene lookup returns CDR1 LGHDT and CDR2 YNNKEL (reference sequence). The CDR3 DNA follows: TGTGCCAGCAGCCCCCCCCTAGCGGTGCCCTACAATGAGCAGTTCTTC. It is translated as CASSPPLAVPYNEQFF.

Here the CDR3 reads CASSVGAGPLTYNEQFF. CDR3 nucleotide sequence: TGTGCCAGCAGCGTAGGGGCAGGGCCCTTAACCTACAATGAGCAGTTCTTC. The chain uses TRBV9 and TRBJ2-1; D may be TRBD1 (5 bases). The CDR3 is made up of 17 amino acids. V was shortened by 0 bases and J by 2 bases, with 15 bases between the two germline ends. Germline CDR1 and CDR2: SGDLS and YYNGEE.

Written as DNA, the CDR3 is TGTGCCAGCAGTACGACTTGGGGGGGCCCAGACCTACACTACGAGCAGTACTTC. Residues: CASSTTWGGPDLHYEQYF. This chain uses TRBV28 with TRBJ2-7, with a weak D call TRBD2 (7 bases). Trimming removed 5 bases at V and 3 bases at J, with 26 bases between. Looked up from germline, CDR1 is MDHEN and CDR2 is SYDVKM. This CDR3 region has 18 residues.

The genes are TRBV6-1 and TRBJ2-7; D is uncertain. The CDR3 length is 13 residues. Germline assignment: CDR1 MNHNS and CDR2 SASEGT. The V end lost 3 bases, the J end lost 2 bases, and 8 bases lay between the germline ends. CDR3 sequence (DNA): TGTGCCAGCAGTGACGACACCGCCTACGAGCAGTACTTC. The encoded protein is CASSDDTAYEQYF.

The V gene is TRBV6-6, the J gene TRBJ2-5; 10 bases are a match to TRBD1. The germline gives CDR1 MNHNY, CDR2 SVGAGI (reference sequence). The V and J ends lost 5 bases and 5 bases, in that order; junction bases with no gene match: 2. CDR3 length: 13 amino acids. CDR3 residues: CASSGQGVETQYF. For the CDR3, the DNA is TGTGCCAGCAGTGGACAGGGGGTGGAGACCCAGTACTTC.

V gene TRBV19 combines with J gene TRBJ1-1; 7 nucleotides align to TRBD1. Germline CDR1 and CDR2: LNHDA and SQIVND (reference sequence). The CDR3 covers 16 residues. V was pared by 9 bases and J by 7 bases, with 20 bases of the junction left unmatched. The CDR3 nucleotides read TGTGCCAGCTGGAGGGGGCGCAATCGCGATGGTGATGAAGCTTTCTTT. This translates into CASWRGRNRDGDEAFF.

V and J are TRBV29-1 and TRBJ1-2; D call uncertain. This CDR3 has 12 amino acids. Trimming stripped 7 bases from V and 4 bases from J, with 13 bases between. CDR1 SQVTM and CDR2 ANQGSEA come from the germline V gene. The CDR3 bases are TGCAGCGCCAGTCCTTTGGTCTATGGCTACACCTTC. Protein sequence: CSASPLVYGYTF.

The J gene is TRBJ1-4, the V gene TRBV27; D call uncertain. Germline assignment: CDR1 MNHEY and CDR2 SMNVEV (reference sequence). The CDR3 has 16 residues. Trimming took 6 bases from V and 4 from J, leaving 18 bases between them. CDR3 bases: TGTGCCAGCAGCCCGATCCGCACCGGGAGTAATGAAAAACTGTTTTTT. Its translation: CASSPIRTGSNEKLFF.

The V and J genes are TRBV13 and TRBJ1-2; 10 bases align to TRBD1. The CDR3 extends over 15 amino acids. The germline CDR1 and CDR2 sequences are PRHDT and FYEKMQ (reference sequence). V dropped 3 bases and J dropped 4; count of bases not matched to a gene: 5. The CDR3 DNA is TGTGCCAGCAGCTTTCGGGACAGGGGACTCTATGGCTACACCTTC. This translates into CASSFRDRGLYGYTF.

The rearrangement links TRBV7-3 to TRBJ2-2; TRBD2 matches at 7 bases. The CDR3 extends over 15 amino acids. The germline V gene encodes CDR1 SGHTA and CDR2 FQGTGA. V was pared by 5 bases and J by 3 bases, with 6 bases of the junction left unmatched. This CDR3 reads CASSLRGEDTGELFF. CDR3 bases: TGTGCCAGCAGCCTCCGGGGGGAGGACACCGGGGAGCTGTTTTTT. Combining the CDR3 with reference TRBV7-3 and TRBJ2-2 gives the whole variable domain GAGVSQTPSNKVTEKGKYVELRCDPISGHTALYWYRQSLGQGPEFLIYFQGTGAADDSGLPNDRFFAVRPEGSVSTLKIQRTERGDSAVYLCASSLRGEDTGELFFGEGSRLTVL.

The chain combines TRBV19 with TRBJ1-5; no definite D call. The CDR3 extends over 14 amino acids. The germline V gene has CDR1 LNHDA and CDR2 SQIVND (reference sequence). Trimming pared 0 bases from V and 4 bases from J, leaving 7 bases between. The CDR3 is CASSIDVPNQPQHF. The CDR3 bases are TGTGCCAGTAGTATAGACGTCCCTAATCAGCCCCAGCATTTT. Full variable domain (remainder filled in from reference TRBV19 and TRBJ1-5): DGGITQSPKYLFRKEGQNVTLSCEQNLNHDAMYWYRQDPGQGLRLIYYSQIVNDFQKGDIAEGYSVSREKKESFPLTVTSAQKNPTAFYLCASSIDVPNQPQHFGDGTRLSIL.

This chain uses TRBV5-4 with TRBJ2-7, with a possible D match to TRBD2 (6 bases). V lost 4 bases, J lost 5 bases, and 13 bases lay in between. The CDR3 is 13 amino acids. CDR1 and CDR2 (germline): SGHNT, YYREEE (reference sequence). CDR3 nucleotides: TGTGCCAGCAGCGAGACTAGAGACCACGAGCAGTACTTC. This sequence encodes CASSETRDHEQYF.

V gene TRBV20-1 combines with J gene TRBJ2-5; D call uncertain. The CDR3 has 10 amino acids. The V gene lost 0 bases and the J gene lost 7 bases, with 3 bases spanning the gap. CDR1 and CDR2 from the germline V gene are DFQATT and SNEGSKA (reference sequence). The CDR3 DNA sequence: TGCAGTGCTAGAGATCGGACCCAGTACTTC. This sequence encodes CSARDRTQYF.

The chain employs TRBV19 and TRBJ2-2; D gene unclear. CDR3 length: 15 amino acids. V dropped 6 bases and J dropped 10 bases, with 21 bases sitting between them. Germline V gene sequence: CDR1 LNHDA, CDR2 SQIVND (reference sequence). CDR3 sequence: CASRGPRGAIEELFF. DNA for the CDR3: TGTGCCAGTAGAGGCCCGAGAGGAGCGATAGAGGAGCTGTTTTTT.

This chain joins TRBV6-1 and TRBJ2-1; D ambiguous. Looked up from germline, CDR1 is MNHNS and CDR2 is SASEGT. There are 11 residues in the CDR3. The V and J ends lost 2 bases and 10 bases respectively, with 6 bases between them. The CDR3 sequence: CASSEPLEQFF. The CDR3, as DNA: TGTGCCAGCAGTGAACCCTTAGAGCAGTTCTTC.

The chain is built from TRBV4-2 and TRBJ2-7; 14 nucleotides line up with TRBD2. Trimming took 1 base from V and 1 from J; bases not matched to a gene: 6. Germline values: CDR1 LGHNA, CDR2 YNFKEQ. The CDR3 totals 18 residues. CDR3 loop: CASSQGLAGGPKSYEQYF. As DNA, the CDR3 is TGTGCCAGCAGCCAAGGACTAGCGGGGGGGCCTAAGTCCTACGAGCAGTACTTC.

The CDR3: CASTPMPGMGEQYF. CDR3 bases: TGTGCCAGCACCCCTATGCCAGGGATGGGCGAGCAGTACTTC. The rearrangement links TRBV6-2 or TRBV6-3 to TRBJ2-7; perhaps TRBD1 as D (5 bases). V lost 7 bases, J lost 6 bases, and 19 bases lay in between. The CDR3 is 14 residues long. Looked up from germline, CDR1 is MNHEY and CDR2 is SVGEGT.

The chain has TRBV28 and TRBJ1-1; D not certain. V lost 5 bases and J lost 1, with 8 bases in between. This CDR3 is 13 amino acids long. Per germline, CDR1 MDHEN and CDR2 SYDVKM. The CDR3: CASSLPRNTEAFF. CDR3 DNA: TGTGCCAGCAGTCTACCTAGGAACACTGAAGCTTTCTTT.

V and J are TRBV28 and TRBJ1-3, with TRBD1 as a possible D gene (5 bases). This CDR3 is built from 16 residues. V was clipped by 6 bases and J by 1 base, with 16 bases between them. CDR1 is MDHEN and CDR2 is SYDVKM in the germline V gene. In nucleotides, the CDR3 is TGTGCCAGCAGCCGGGGGGTTCGGCCTTCTGGAAACACCATATATTTT. This gives the protein CASSRGVRPSGNTIYF.

The chain employs TRBV7-9 and TRBJ2-1; 7 nucleotides agree with TRBD2. V shed 2 bases, J shed 5 bases, and the junction held 6 bases outside the gene matches. The CDR3 is 15 amino acids. Germline assignment: CDR1 SEHNR and CDR2 FQNEAQ (reference sequence). This CDR3 reads CASSLRPGLNNEQFF. CDR3 bases: TGTGCCAGCAGCTTACGCCCGGGACTAAACAATGAGCAGTTCTTC.